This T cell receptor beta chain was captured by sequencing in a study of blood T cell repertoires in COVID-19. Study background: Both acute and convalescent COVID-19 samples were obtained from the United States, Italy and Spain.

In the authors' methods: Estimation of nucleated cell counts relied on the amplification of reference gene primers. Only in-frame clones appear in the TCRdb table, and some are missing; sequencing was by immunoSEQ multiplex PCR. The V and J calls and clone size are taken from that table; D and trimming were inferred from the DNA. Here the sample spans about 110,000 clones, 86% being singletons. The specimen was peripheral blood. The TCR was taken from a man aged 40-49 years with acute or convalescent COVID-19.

CDR3 sequence reads: CASSVTGGVSPLHF. The CDR3 region has the DNA TGTGCCAGCAGCGTTACAGGGGGCGTCTCACCCCTCCACTTT. V gene TRBV9 combines with J gene TRBJ1-6; 9 bases match TRBD1. V lost 2 bases and J lost 10; bases outside the gene matches: 4. Germline CDR1 reads SGDLS; CDR2 reads YYNGEE. The CDR3 is made up of 14 amino acids.